This T cell receptor beta chain emerged from a study of vaccination effects on CD4 cells after COVID-19. Produced via immunoSEQ multiplex PCR; TCRdb's table is partial and in-frame only. This table has 50,000 to 70,000 clones, 65% to 75% appearing once. In regard to this clone: The antigen is not known.

Findings of the study overall: The study found marked clonal contraction of infection- and vaccine-induced clones late after vaccination. New vaccine-induced clones dominated convalescents' post-vaccine spike-reactive clones.

Culture lasted around eleven days before CD4+ T cell isolation. Germline values: CDR1 LNHDA, CDR2 SQIVND (reference sequence). The CDR3 has 16 amino acids. The V end lost 6 bases, the J end lost 5 bases, and 20 bases lay between the germline ends. This chain uses TRBV19 with TRBJ1-5; D is perhaps TRBD1 (6 bases). The TCR sequence derives from a human donor who had a prior SARS-CoV-2 infection. Sequenced here: CD4+ T cells from PBMCs cultured without peptide, sampled before COVID-19 vaccination. The CDR3 nucleotides are TGTGCCAGTAGGCCTCACAGAACTAGGGGGGATCAGCCCCAGCATTTT. The encoded protein is CASRPHRTRGDQPQHF.